This T cell receptor beta chain was captured by sequencing in a study of identical twins. Study-wide points: High-abundance cord blood beta clonotypes had fewer insertions; memory repertoires showed none. Within monozygotic twins, out-of-frame TCR alpha sharing was underestimated by the models.

Each CDR3 protein gets one entry after TCRdb re-called the 5' RACE reads with MiXCR. The sample lists 700,000 or so distinct CDR3 sequences; roughly 8% were seen once. This clonotype was seen at least ten times. What it binds is not known. CDR1 DFQATT and CDR2 SNEGSKA come from the germline V gene (reference sequence). The ends were cut back, 5 bases at V and 4 bases at J, with 17 bases in the middle. The length of the CDR3 is 14 residues. These data also formed part of another study, on yellow fever vaccine responses in identical twins. That work adds: Twins reportedly appeared to share part of their vaccine T cell response while keeping part individual.

The sequencing input was PBMCs. The sequence was collected from a young woman in good health. V and J are TRBV20-1 and TRBJ1-1, with D uncertain. CDR3 DNA sequence: TGCAGTGCTGGCGACGGTGTCCGGGGCACTGAAGCTTTCTTT. Translating gives CSAGDGVRGTEAFF.